This TCR beta chain is from a study of cytomegalovirus exposure and HLA in healthy donors. Details on this clone: The antigen remains unidentified.

The donors were members of the approximately 120-subject validation cohort (separate from the roughly 700-subject first cohort). The J segment lost 2 bases and the V segment lost 1 base, leaving 4 bases of the junction unmatched. Looked up from germline, CDR1 is MNHEY and CDR2 is SMNVEV (reference sequence). This CDR3 has 16 amino acids. Method: immunoSEQ multiplex PCR; TCRdb's copy keeps in-frame clones and lacks some. The sample lists 85,000 to 130,000 clones; around 90% were seen once. Overall study results and limits: High specificity and sensitivity for cytomegalovirus status were reported for the classifier. The study recorded 164 TCR beta chains that were cytomegalovirus-associated. The finding came from a later analysis; first-cohort TCR clusters tended to co-occur in the roughly 110 validation repertoires.

The sample taken for sequencing was PBMCs. This TCR was sampled from a woman aged 18-29 years in good health and CMV-seropositive. The chain links TRBV27 to TRBJ1-1; the match to TRBD1 covers 10 bases. CDR3: CASSLLGTGANTEAFF. The CDR3 nucleotides are TGTGCCAGCAGTTTATTAGGGACAGGGGCTAACACTGAAGCTTTCTTT.